This T cell receptor (beta chain) was sequenced for a study of blood T cell repertoires in COVID-19. Across the whole study: Material from acute and convalescent COVID-19 was sourced from the United States, Italy and Spain. Nucleic acid was either cDNA or gDNA, and it came from T cells, B-cell-depleted T cells, or PBMCs.

In the original workflow: Cell counts per sample came from amplifying reference gene primers. The table came from immunoSEQ multiplex PCR; TCRdb's copy has only in-frame clones and leaves some out. The V and J calls and the clone size are those of that table, but D and trimming were determined from the DNA. The data contain around 480,000 clones, approximately 90% of them singletons. The germline V gene encodes CDR1 SQVTM and CDR2 ANQGSEA. The V and J ends lost 5 bases and 5 bases, in that order; junction bases with no gene match: 9. The CDR3 is 14 amino acids. Seattle's enrolled individuals joined amid active infection and were then monitored longitudinally.

V is TRBV29-1 and J is TRBJ1-1, with 9 bases lining up with TRBD1. This receptor was taken from a woman aged 45-65 years with COVID-19, enrolled during active disease. The sequenced sample consisted of peripheral blood. CDR3 DNA sequence: TGCAGCGTTTCGTCGACAGGGGGGAAAACTGAAGCTTTCTTT. Protein product: CSVSSTGGKTEAFF.